The 13 T cell receptor beta chains in this list originate from one sample, sequenced in a study of shared clonotypes between healthy human individuals. Assay: immunoSEQ multiplex PCR; the TCRdb copy retains only in-frame clones and omits some. The data contain millions of clones, roughly nine tenths of them singletons. Sequencing was performed on naive CD4+ T cells sorted from blood. Specified subset: CD45RA+ positively selected. These receptor sequences come from a man in his late teens or twenties in good health.

The chain employs TRBV2 and TRBJ2-5, with 8 bases matching TRBD2. The germline gives CDR1 SNHLY, CDR2 FYNNEI. This CDR3 is 13 amino acids long. Unmatched junction bases numbered 12, after V lost 7 bases and J lost 11 bases. The CDR3 sequence is CASKSGGGISQYF. The DNA of the CDR3 is TGTGCCAGCAAAAGTGGCGGGGGGATTAGTCAGTACTTC.

The gene calls are TRBV11-2 and TRBJ1-1; unclear D gene. With 1 base removed from V and 0 bases from J, the gap between germline ends came to 9 bases. Looked up from germline, CDR1 is SGHAT and CDR2 is FQNNGV. The CDR3 totals 15 residues. The CDR3 sequence: CASSLVFPMNTEAFF. The CDR3 DNA follows: TGTGCCAGCAGCTTAGTGTTTCCCATGAACACTGAAGCTTTCTTT.

The chain employs TRBV30 and TRBJ2-5, with D possibly TRBD1 on 5 matching bases. The better agreement between TRBJ2-7 and the DNA end casts doubt on the J call. From germline, CDR1 is GTSNPN and CDR2 SVGIG (reference sequence). There are 12 residues in the CDR3. The CDR3 DNA reads as TGTGCCTCAGCCAGACAGTCGACCGAGCAGTACTTC. Translating gives CASARQSTEQYF.

The chain couples TRBV5-1 to TRBJ2-2; possible D gene TRBD2, 6 bases. CDR1 is SGHRS, CDR2 YFSETQ, per germline. The CDR3 is 14 amino acids. Trimming shortened V by 6 bases and J by 6 bases, and 15 bases separated the two germline ends. CDR3: CASNRLGYAGELFF. DNA of the CDR3: TGCGCCAGCAACAGACTAGGGTACGCCGGGGAGCTGTTTTTT.

J is TRBJ1-1 and V is TRBV7-2; possible D gene TRBD1, 5 bases. The CDR3 totals 14 residues. Germline CDR1 SGHTA, CDR2 FQGNSA. Trimming took off 0 bases at V and 13 bases at J, with 18 bases between the two ends. The CDR3 nucleotides are TGTGCCAGCAGCTTAGCCTATGGTGGCAGGGAGGTTTTCTTT. This sequence encodes CASSLAYGGREVFF. The entire variable domain, with the rest obtained from reference TRBV7-2 and TRBJ1-1, is as follows: GAGVSQSPSNKVTEKGKDVELRCDPISGHTALYWYRQSLGQGLEFLIYFQGNSAPDKSGLPSDRFSAERTGGSVSTLTIQRTQQEDSAVYLCASSLAYGGREVFFGQGTRLTVV.

V usage is TRBV6-1 and J usage is TRBJ2-5, with TRBD2 identical over 11 bases. Looked up from germline, CDR1 is MNHNS and CDR2 is SASEGT. Unmatched junction bases numbered 8, after V lost 3 bases and J lost 5 bases. The CDR3 consists of 16 residues. The CDR3 sequence is CASSDVAGGAGETQYF. DNA of the CDR3: TGTGCCAGCAGTGACGTAGCGGGAGGGGCAGGTGAGACCCAGTACTTC.

The genes are TRBV7-2 and TRBJ2-7; 11 nucleotides align to TRBD2. The J segment lost 4 bases and the V segment lost 5 bases, leaving 10 bases of the junction unmatched. CDR3 size: 16 residues. Germline V lookup: CDR1 SGHTA, CDR2 FQGNSA. The CDR3 DNA is TGTGCCAGCAGCCCCGGGACTAGCGGCTTTAAGTACGAGCAGTACTTC. This translates into CASSPGTSGFKYEQYF.

The CDR3 sequence: CASSSLGTISSYEQYF. The CDR3 nucleotides read TGTGCCAGCAGCTCCTTAGGGACTATAAGCTCCTACGAGCAGTACTTC. V and J are TRBV11-2 and TRBJ2-7; 7 bases are shared with TRBD2. Germline-derived CDR1 and CDR2 are SGHAT and FQNNGV. Losses at the gene ends were 4 bases for V and 0 bases for J; bases not matched to a gene: 9. The CDR3 is 16 residues long.

The chain has TRBV7-2 and TRBJ1-2; TRBD1 is a possible D gene (6 bases). Germline CDR1 and CDR2: SGHTA and FQGNSA. The CDR3 runs to 14 residues. V lost 7 bases and J lost 2, with 14 bases in between. This CDR3 is CASNPDGQNYGYTF. As DNA, the CDR3 is TGTGCCAGCAACCCCGACGGACAGAACTATGGCTACACCTTC.

The gene calls are TRBV11-2 and TRBJ2-1; D is uncertain. The CDR3 totals 15 residues. Germline-derived CDR1 and CDR2 are SGHAT and FQNNGV. Trimming removed 0 bases from V and 0 bases from J, with 6 bases in between. The chain's CDR3 is CASSLDDASYNEQFF. The CDR3 bases are TGTGCCAGCAGCTTAGATGATGCCTCCTACAATGAGCAGTTCTTC.

The J gene is TRBJ2-3, the V gene TRBV13; 10 bases line up with TRBD2. CDR1 and CDR2 (germline): PRHDT, FYEKMQ (reference sequence). With V trimmed by 2 bases and J by 2 bases, 16 bases remained unmatched. The CDR3 covers 20 residues. The CDR3 region has the DNA TGTGCCAGCAGCTTATTACTACGGACGGAGCTAGCGGGGGACACAGATACGCAGTATTTT. This sequence encodes CASSLLLRTELAGDTDTQYF.

The V gene is TRBV4-1, the J gene TRBJ2-3, with 9 bases aligning to TRBD2. The CDR3 loop spans 17 amino acids. Germline CDR1 reads MGHRA; CDR2 reads YSYEKL. V trimming: 0 bases; J trimming: 3 bases; junction bases outside the gene matches: 7. Written as DNA, the CDR3 is TGCGCCAGCAGCCAAGATCGGCTAGCGGGGAGGACAGATACGCAGTATTTT. It is translated as CASSQDRLAGRTDTQYF.

The chain has TRBV10-1 and TRBJ2-2; TRBD2 matches 8 bases. CDR1 WNHNN and CDR2 SYGVQD come from the germline V gene (reference sequence). This CDR3 comprises 14 residues. Losses at the gene ends were 8 bases for V and 4 bases for J; bases not matched to a gene: 6. The CDR3 bases are TGCGCCAGCCGGGGGGGCCGTGGCACCGGGGAGCTGTTTTTT. Protein: CASRGGRGTGELFF.